A selection of T cell receptor beta chains follows, all from one sample in a study of blood T cell repertoires in COVID-19. Generated by immunoSEQ multiplex PCR, the TCRdb table keeps only in-frame clones and is missing some. The sample has 200,000 to 250,000 clones, 70% to 90% seen once. The sequenced sample was peripheral blood. The receptors were sampled from a woman under 30 who had recovered from COVID-19. CDR3s include the opening cysteine and the closing phenylalanine or tryptophan. Fields, in order: V gene, J gene, clone size, D gene, CDR3 protein. A D gene is named only where the DNA matches it firmly. For some rows the clone size is stated as once, few or many, or as a class when expanded; others skip it.

TRBV19	TRBJ2-7	NA	TRBD1	CASTPTGGLHEQYF
TRBV6-5	TRBJ1-2	NA	NA	CASSADNLDGYTF
TRBV24-1	TRBJ2-6	NA	TRBD1	CATSELGQGGFSGANVLTF
TRBV2	TRBJ2-3	once	NA	CASRAGTDTQYF
TRBV10-3	TRBJ2-1	NA	TRBD1	CAITGTGMNEQFF
TRBV29-1	TRBJ1-1	NA	NA	CSVLVREATEAFF
TRBV30	TRBJ1-1	NA	NA	CAWRSTGSTEAFF
TRBV19	TRBJ2-3	once	TRBD2	CASSIWIAGTGTQYF
TRBV27	TRBJ2-1	NA	TRBD2	CASRRLADNEQFF
TRBV19	TRBJ1-1	few	TRBD1	CASSTGQVLNTEAFF
TRBV9	TRBJ2-7	once	TRBD2	CASSVGGTSDYEQYF
TRBV6-5	TRBJ1-3	NA	NA	CASSYSRGVSGNTIYF
TRBV5-1	TRBJ2-2	NA	TRBD1	CASSLGQGAGELFF
TRBV5-4	TRBJ2-5	few	TRBD2	CASSLKLAGEETQYF
TRBV4-3	TRBJ1-4	NA	TRBD1	CASSRWGQGPEKLFF
TRBV4-1	TRBJ2-5	NA	TRBD1	CASSQEDDRGQTQYF
TRBV6-5	TRBJ1-2	NA	NA	CASRQNYGYTF
TRBV6-2/TRBV6-3	TRBJ2-3	NA	NA	CASSRRSDTQYF
TRBV9	TRBJ2-3	NA	TRBD2	CASSPSAGETDTQYF
TRBV9	TRBJ2-1	NA	NA	CASSVAFFDEQFF
TRBV7-2	TRBJ2-3	NA	NA	CASSLAPTASTDTQYF
TRBV3-1/TRBV3-2	TRBJ1-2	NA	NA	CASSQAGIYGYTF
TRBV27	TRBJ2-1	NA	TRBD2	CASSLSGGRSSYNEQFF
TRBV7-6	TRBJ2-1	NA	TRBD1	CASGALGQTDNEQFF
TRBV7-2	TRBJ2-7	once	NA	CASSLSGSSYEQYF
TRBV7-2	TRBJ1-1	NA	NA	CASSFAGLGTEAFF
TRBV7-2	TRBJ1-2	NA	TRBD1	CASSFRQGGGYTF
TRBV30	TRBJ2-7	NA	NA	CAWSVELGNYEQYF
TRBV9	TRBJ1-5	once	TRBD1	CASSGTGGLGQPQHF
TRBV2	TRBJ2-7	NA	NA	CASSLHSGTGGWAEQYF
TRBV19	TRBJ2-2	once	NA	CASSLSGEIGELFF
TRBV12-3/TRBV12-4	TRBJ1-1	NA	NA	CASSHNTEAFF
TRBV19	TRBJ2-1	NA	NA	CATRLIDTSHEQFF
TRBV7-2	TRBJ2-1	NA	TRBD2	CASSLLAGDHINEQFF
TRBV15	TRBJ1-2	NA	NA	CATSRDWADVNYYGYTF
TRBV6-5	TRBJ2-1	NA	TRBD2	CASSSVAGGYNEQFF
TRBV25-1	TRBJ1-6	NA	NA	CASSDRGGSPLHF
TRBV20-1	TRBJ2-5	few	NA	CSATLGGTQYF
TRBV10-3	TRBJ2-4	once	TRBD2	CASGVGLAGNYIQYF
TRBV3-1/TRBV3-2	TRBJ2-2	NA	TRBD2	CASSQATGLAGGRFTGELFF
TRBV18	TRBJ2-1	few	TRBD2	CASSPTGLGGFYEQFF
TRBV20-1	TRBJ1-6	NA	NA	CSAFSEGTLHF
TRBV4-1	TRBJ2-7	NA	TRBD2	CASSQGGPLAEKYF
TRBV4-2	TRBJ2-1	NA	TRBD2	CASRQGTSGTYNEQFF
TRBV27	TRBJ2-1	NA	NA	CASSSETVSLYNEQFF
TRBV5-5	TRBJ2-5	NA	NA	CASSPRRGRETQYF
TRBV11-2	TRBJ2-5	once	TRBD1	CASSFGTGRNQETQYF
TRBV9	TRBJ1-1	NA	NA	CASSVSGQDGTEAFF
TRBV5-4	TRBJ2-7	NA	TRBD2	CASSTGTTNHEQYF
TRBV6-5	TRBJ1-5	NA	NA	CASTFGGPQHF
TRBV25-1	TRBJ1-2	NA	TRBD1	CASSWTGEAGYTF
TRBV7-2	TRBJ1-5	NA	NA	CASSLVAGVGQPQHF
TRBV18	TRBJ2-5	NA	NA	CASSLKETQYF